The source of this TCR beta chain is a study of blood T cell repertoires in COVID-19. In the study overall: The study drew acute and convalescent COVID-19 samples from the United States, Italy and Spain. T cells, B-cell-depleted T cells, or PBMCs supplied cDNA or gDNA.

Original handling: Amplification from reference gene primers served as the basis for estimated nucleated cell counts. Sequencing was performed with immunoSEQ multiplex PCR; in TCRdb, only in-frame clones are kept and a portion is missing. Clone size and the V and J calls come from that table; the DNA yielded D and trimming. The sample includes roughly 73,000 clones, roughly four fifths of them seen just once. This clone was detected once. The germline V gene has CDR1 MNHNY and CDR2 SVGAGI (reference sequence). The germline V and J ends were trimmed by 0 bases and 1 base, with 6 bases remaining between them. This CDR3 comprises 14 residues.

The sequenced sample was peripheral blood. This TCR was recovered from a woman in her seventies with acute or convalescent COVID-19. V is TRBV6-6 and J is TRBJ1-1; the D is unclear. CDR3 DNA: TGTGCCAGCAGTTACTCAGGAGAGAACACTGAAGCTTTCTTT. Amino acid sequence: CASSYSGENTEAFF.